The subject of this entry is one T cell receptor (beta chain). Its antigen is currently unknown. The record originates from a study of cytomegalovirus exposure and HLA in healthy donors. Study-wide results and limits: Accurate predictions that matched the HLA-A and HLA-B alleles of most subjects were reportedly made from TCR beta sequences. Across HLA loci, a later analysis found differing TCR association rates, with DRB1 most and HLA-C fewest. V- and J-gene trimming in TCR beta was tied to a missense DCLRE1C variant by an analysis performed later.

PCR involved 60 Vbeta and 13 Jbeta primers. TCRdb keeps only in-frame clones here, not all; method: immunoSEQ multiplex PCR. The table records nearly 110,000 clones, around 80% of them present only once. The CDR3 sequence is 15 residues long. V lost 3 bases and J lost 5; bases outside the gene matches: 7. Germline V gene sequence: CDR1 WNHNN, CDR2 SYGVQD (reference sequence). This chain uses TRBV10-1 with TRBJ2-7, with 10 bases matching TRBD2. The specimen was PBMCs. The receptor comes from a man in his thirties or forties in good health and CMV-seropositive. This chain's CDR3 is CASSDGTSVRDEQYF. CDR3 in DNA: TGCGCCAGCAGTGATGGGACTAGCGTCAGAGACGAGCAGTACTTC.